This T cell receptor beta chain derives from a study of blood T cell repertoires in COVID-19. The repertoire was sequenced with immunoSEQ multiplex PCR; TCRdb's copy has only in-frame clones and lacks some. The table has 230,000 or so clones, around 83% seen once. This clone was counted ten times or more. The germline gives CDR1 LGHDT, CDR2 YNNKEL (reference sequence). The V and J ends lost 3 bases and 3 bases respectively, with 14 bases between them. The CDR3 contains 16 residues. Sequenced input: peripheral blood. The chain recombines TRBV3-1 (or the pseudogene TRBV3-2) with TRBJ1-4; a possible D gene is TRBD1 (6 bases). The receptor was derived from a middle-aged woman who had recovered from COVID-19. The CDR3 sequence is CASSQISGVANEKLFF. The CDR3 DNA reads TGTGCCAGCAGCCAGATCTCAGGGGTTGCTAATGAAAAACTGTTTTTT.